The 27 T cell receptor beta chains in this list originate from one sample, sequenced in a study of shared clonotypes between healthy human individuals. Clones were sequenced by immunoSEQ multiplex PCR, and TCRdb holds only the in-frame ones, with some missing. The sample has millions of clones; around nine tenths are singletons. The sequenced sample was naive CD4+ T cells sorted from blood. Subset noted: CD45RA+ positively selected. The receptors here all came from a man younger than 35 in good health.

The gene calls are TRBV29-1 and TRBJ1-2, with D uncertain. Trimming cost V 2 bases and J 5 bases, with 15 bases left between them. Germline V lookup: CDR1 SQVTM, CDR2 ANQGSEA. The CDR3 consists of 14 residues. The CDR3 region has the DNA TGCAGCGTTGAACCTAGGTTGTCGCCATATGGCTACACCTTC. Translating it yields CSVEPRLSPYGYTF. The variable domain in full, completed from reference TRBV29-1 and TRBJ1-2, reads SAVISQKPSRDICQRGTSLTIQCQVDSQVTMMFWYRQQPGQSLTLIATANQGSEATYESGFVIDKFPISRPNLTFSTLTVSNMSPEDSSIYLCSVEPRLSPYGYTFGSGTRLTVV.

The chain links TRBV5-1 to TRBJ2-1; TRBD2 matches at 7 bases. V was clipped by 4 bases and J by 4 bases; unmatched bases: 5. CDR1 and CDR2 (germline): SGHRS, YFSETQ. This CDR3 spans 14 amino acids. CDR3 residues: CASSGGSGYNEQFF. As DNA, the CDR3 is TGCGCCAGCAGCGGAGGTAGCGGGTACAATGAGCAGTTCTTC.

The CDR3 is CASSPTPGTGYEQYF. The CDR3 nucleotides read TGTGCCAGCAGTCCCACCCCCGGGACTGGTTACGAGCAGTACTTC. This sequence joins TRBV27 and TRBJ2-7; perhaps TRBD2 as D (6 bases). V lost 5 bases and J 4 bases, leaving 18 bases between the germline ends. From germline, CDR1 is MNHEY and CDR2 SMNVEV (reference sequence). The length of the CDR3 is 15 residues.

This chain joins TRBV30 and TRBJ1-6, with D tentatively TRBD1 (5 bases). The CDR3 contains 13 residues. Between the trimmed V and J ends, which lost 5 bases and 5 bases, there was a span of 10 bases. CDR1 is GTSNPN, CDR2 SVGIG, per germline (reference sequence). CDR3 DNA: TGTGCCTGGGGCCGGGACCATAATTCACCCCTCCACTTT. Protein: CAWGRDHNSPLHF.

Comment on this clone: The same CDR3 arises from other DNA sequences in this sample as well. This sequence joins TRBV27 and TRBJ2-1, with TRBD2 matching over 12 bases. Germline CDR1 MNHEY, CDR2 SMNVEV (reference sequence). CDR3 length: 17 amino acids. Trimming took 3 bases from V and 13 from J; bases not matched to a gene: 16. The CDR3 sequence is CASSLRLAGVGEKEQFF. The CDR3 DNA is TGTGCCAGCAGTTTGAGACTAGCGGGAGTAGGGGAGAAGGAACAGTTCTTC.

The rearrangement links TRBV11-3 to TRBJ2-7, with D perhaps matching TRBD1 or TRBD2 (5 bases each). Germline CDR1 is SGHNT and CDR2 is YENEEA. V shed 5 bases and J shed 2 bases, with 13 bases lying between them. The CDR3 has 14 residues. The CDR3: CASSLRDGAYEQYF. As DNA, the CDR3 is TGTGCCAGCAGCCTCCGGGACGGGGCCTACGAGCAGTACTTC.

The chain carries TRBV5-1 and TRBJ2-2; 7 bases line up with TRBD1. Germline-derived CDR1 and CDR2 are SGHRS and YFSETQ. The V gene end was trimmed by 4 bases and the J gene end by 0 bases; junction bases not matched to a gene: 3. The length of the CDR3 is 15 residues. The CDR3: CASSQGQPNTGELFF. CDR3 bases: TGCGCCAGCAGCCAGGGACAGCCGAACACCGGGGAGCTGTTTTTT.

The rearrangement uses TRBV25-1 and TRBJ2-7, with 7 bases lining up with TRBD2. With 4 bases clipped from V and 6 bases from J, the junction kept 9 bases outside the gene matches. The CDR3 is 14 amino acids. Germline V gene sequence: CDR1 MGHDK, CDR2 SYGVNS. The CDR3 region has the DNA TGTGCCAGCAGTGCTCCAGCGGGACCGGGCGAGCAGTACTTC. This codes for CASSAPAGPGEQYF.

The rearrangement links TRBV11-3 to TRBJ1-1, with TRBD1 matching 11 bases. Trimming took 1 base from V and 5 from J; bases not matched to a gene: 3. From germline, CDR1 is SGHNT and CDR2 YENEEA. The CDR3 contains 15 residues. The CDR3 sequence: CASSLGGTGGTEAFF. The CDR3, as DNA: TGTGCCAGCAGCTTAGGAGGGACAGGGGGTACTGAAGCTTTCTTT.

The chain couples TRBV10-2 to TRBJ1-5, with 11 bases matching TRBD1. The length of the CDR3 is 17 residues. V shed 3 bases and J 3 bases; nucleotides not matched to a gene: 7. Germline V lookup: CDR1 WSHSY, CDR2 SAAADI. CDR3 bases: TGCGCCAGCAGTGATCGGACAGGGGGCGCGGCCAATCAGCCCCAGCATTTT. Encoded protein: CASSDRTGGAANQPQHF.

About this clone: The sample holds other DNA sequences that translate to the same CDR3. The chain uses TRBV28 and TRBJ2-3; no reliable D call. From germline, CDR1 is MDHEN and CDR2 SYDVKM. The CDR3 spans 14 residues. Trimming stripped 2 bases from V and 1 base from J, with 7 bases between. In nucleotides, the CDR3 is TGTGCCAGCAGTTTAGGTGGGGGCACAGATACGCAGTATTTT. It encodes CASSLGGGTDTQYF.

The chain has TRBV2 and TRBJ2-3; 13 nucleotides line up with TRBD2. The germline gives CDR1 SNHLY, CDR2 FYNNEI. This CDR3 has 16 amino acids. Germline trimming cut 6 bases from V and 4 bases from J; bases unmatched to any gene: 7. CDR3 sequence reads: CASRLTSGGTSDTQYF. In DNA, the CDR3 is TGTGCCAGCAGATTGACTAGCGGGGGGACATCAGATACGCAGTATTTT.

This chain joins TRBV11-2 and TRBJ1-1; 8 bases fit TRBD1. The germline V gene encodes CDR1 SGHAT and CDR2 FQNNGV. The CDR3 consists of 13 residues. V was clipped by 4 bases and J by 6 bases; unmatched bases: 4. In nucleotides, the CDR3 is TGTGCCAGCAGCTCGGACAGGGCGGCTGAAGCTTTCTTT. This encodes CASSSDRAAEAFF.

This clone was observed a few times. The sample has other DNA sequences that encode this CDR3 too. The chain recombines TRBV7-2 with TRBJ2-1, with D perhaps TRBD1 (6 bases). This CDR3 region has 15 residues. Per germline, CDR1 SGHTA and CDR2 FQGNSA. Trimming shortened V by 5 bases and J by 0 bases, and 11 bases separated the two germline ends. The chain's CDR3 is CASSPDRSSYNEQFF. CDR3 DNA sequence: TGTGCCAGCAGCCCAGACAGGAGCTCCTACAATGAGCAGTTCTTC.

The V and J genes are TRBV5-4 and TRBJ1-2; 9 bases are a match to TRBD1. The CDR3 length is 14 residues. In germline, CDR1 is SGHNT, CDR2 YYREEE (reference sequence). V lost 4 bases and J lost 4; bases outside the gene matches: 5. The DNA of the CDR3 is TGTGCCAGCAGCGTGGGACAGGGCGTCTATGGCTACACCTTC. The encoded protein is CASSVGQGVYGYTF.

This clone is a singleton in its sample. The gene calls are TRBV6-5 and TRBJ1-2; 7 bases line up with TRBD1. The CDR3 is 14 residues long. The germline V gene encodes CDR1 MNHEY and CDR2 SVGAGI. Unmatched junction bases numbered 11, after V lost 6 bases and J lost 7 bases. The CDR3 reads CASSCDRVGCGYTF. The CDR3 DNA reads TGTGCCAGCAGCTGTGACAGGGTGGGATGTGGCTACACCTTC.

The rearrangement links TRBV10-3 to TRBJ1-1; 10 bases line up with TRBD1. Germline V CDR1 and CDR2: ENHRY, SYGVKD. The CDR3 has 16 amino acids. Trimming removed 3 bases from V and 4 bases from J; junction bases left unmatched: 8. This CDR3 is CAISDRQGAHGTEAFF. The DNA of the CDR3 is TGTGCCATCAGTGACCGACAGGGGGCGCACGGCACTGAAGCTTTCTTT.

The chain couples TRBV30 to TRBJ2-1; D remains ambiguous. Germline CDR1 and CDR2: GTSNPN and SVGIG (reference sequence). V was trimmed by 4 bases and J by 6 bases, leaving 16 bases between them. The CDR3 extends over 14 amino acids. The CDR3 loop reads CAWTAQSRPNEQFF. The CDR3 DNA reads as TGTGCCTGGACTGCGCAATCGAGGCCCAATGAGCAGTTCTTC.

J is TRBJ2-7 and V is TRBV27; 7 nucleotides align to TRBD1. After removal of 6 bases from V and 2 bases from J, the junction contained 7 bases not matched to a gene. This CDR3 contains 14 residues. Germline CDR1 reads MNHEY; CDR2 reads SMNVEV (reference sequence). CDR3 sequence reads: CASSLQGFPYEQYF. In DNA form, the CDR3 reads TGTGCCAGCAGCCTACAGGGGTTTCCCTACGAGCAGTACTTC.

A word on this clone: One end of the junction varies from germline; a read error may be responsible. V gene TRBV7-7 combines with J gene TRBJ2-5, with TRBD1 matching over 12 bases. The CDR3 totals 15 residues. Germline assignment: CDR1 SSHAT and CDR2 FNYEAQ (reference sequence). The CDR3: CASSTGQGAQETQYF. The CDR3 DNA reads TGTGCTAGCAGCACGGGACAGGGGGCCCAAGAGACCCAGTACTTC. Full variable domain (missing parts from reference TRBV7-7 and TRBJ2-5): GAGVSQSPRYKVTKRGQDVTLRCDPISSHATLYWYQQALGQGPEFLTYFNYEAQPDKSGLPSDRFSAERPEGSISTLTIQRTEQRDSAMYRCASSTGQGAQETQYFGPGTRLLVL.

The CDR3, as DNA: TGTGCCAGCAGTTTACCCAGGGGCACTGAAGCTTTCTTT. As protein: CASSLPRGTEAFF. The V gene is TRBV28, the J gene TRBJ1-1, with D tentatively TRBD1 (6 bases). The CDR3 covers 13 residues. The ends were cut back, 2 bases at V and 4 bases at J, with 8 bases in the middle. Germline V gene sequence: CDR1 MDHEN, CDR2 SYDVKM.

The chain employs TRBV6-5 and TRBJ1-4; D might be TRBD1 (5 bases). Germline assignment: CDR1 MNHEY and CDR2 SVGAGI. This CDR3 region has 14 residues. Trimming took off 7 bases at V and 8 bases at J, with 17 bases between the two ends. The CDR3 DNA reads TGTGCCAGCATGTCTTGGGGGGGACGCGAAAAACTGTTTTTT. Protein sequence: CASMSWGGREKLFF.

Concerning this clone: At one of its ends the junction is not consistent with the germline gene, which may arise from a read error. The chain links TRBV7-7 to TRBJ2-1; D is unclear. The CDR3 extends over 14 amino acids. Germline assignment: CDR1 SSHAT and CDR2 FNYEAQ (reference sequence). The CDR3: CASSQETYSNEQFF. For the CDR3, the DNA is TGTGCTAGCAGCCAAGAAACCTATTCCAATGAGCAGTTCTTC.

In DNA form, the CDR3 reads TGTGCCAGCAGTGACAGGGGGCATGGCTACACCTTC. Residues: CASSDRGHGYTF. The J gene is TRBJ1-2, the V gene TRBV25-1, with TRBD1 matching over 8 bases. With 3 bases clipped from V and 6 bases from J, the junction kept 0 bases outside the gene matches. Germline V gene lookup returns CDR1 MGHDK and CDR2 SYGVNS. There are 12 residues in the CDR3.

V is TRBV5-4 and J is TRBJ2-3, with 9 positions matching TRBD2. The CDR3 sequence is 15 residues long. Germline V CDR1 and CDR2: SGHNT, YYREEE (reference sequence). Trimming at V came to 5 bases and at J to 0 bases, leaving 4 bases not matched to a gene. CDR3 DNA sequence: TGTGCCAGCAGATCTAGCGGGGCGAGCACAGATACGCAGTATTTT. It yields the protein CASRSSGASTDTQYF.

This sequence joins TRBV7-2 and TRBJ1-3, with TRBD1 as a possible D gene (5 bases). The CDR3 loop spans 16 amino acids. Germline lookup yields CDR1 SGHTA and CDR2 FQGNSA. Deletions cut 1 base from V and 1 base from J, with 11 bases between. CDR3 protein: CASSLDGGSSGNTIYF. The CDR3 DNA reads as TGTGCCAGCAGCTTAGATGGGGGATCGTCTGGAAACACCATATATTTT.

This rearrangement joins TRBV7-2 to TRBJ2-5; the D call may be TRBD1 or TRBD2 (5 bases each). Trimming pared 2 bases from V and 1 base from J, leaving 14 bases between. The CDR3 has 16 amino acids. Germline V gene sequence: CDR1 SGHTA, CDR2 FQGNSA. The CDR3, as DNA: TGTGCCAGCAGCTTACTTGGTGGGACCATCCAAGAGACCCAGTACTTC. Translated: CASSLLGGTIQETQYF.